The rows below give T cell receptor beta chains drawn from one sample of a study of T-cell memory formation after mild COVID-19. One entry per CDR3 protein results from TCRdb running MiXCR on the 5' RACE reads. The profile shows under 400,000 distinct CDR3 sequences, over 20% of them singletons. Sequencing was done on a sample of PBMCs or a T cell subset sorted from them (not recorded which). These receptors were obtained from an adult woman who had mild COVID-19 (a few samples of this study predate the infection). Cell type and time point are not known. Both conserved end residues are part of each CDR3. A D gene is named only where the DNA matches it firmly. Where a row states a size, it is once, few, many or the class of an expanded clone; other rows omit it.

J,length,size,V,D,DNA,CDR3
TRBJ2-4,12,few,TRBV5-1,-,TGCGCCAGCAGCCGGGACCAAAACATTCAGTACTTC,CASSRDQNIQYF
TRBJ2-5,16,few,TRBV20-1,TRBD2,TGCAGTGCCCGGAGCTCCTGGCGGGGGTTGCAAGAGACCCAGTACTTC,CSARSSWRGLQETQYF
TRBJ2-3,14,few,TRBV19,-,TGTGCCAGTAGGAAGGCCATGGCAACAGATACGCAGTATTTT,CASRKAMATDTQYF
TRBJ1-1,14,-,TRBV30,-,TGTGCCTGGAGTTATGGGTATTTCAACACTGAAGCTTTCTTT,CAWSYGYFNTEAFF
TRBJ2-7,14,-,TRBV5-1,-,TGCGCCAGCAGCCCCCGGGACCTGGACTACGAGCAGTACTTC,CASSPRDLDYEQYF
TRBJ1-1,14,few,TRBV4-3,-,TGCGCCAGCAGCCGGGGACGGATGAACACTGAAGCTTTCTTT,CASSRGRMNTEAFF
TRBJ1-1,17,-,TRBV5-4,TRBD1,TGTGCCAGCAGCGTGATATACCGGGACAGGGTGGGAGGTGAAGCTTTCTTT,CASSVIYRDRVGGEAFF
TRBJ1-1,14,-,TRBV5-5,TRBD1,TGTGCCAGCAGCCGAACAGGGGGCGCGGATGAAGCTTTCTTT,CASSRTGGADEAFF
TRBJ2-1,11,many,TRBV6-6,-,TGTGCCACCTCTAGAAACAATGAGCAGTTCTTC,CATSRNNEQFF
TRBJ2-7,15,-,TRBV5-1,-,TGCGCCAGCTCCCTAATCGGGACTCAAGGGGGGGAGCAGTACTTC,CASSLIGTQGGEQYF
TRBJ1-1,14,few,TRBV19,-,TGTGCCAGTAGCCTGACTCCCGAGAACACTGAAGCTTTCTTT,CASSLTPENTEAFF
TRBJ2-5,13,many,TRBV7-9,TRBD1,TGTGCCAGCAGCACCAGGGGGCCAGAGACCCAGTACTTC,CASSTRGPETQYF
TRBJ1-5,15,few,TRBV6-5,-,TGTGCCAGCAGTTACCGCAGGGGAGGCAATCAGCCCCAGCATTTT,CASSYRRGGNQPQHF
TRBJ2-1,15,-,TRBV18,TRBD2,TGTGCCAGCTCCCCGCCGGGGAGGGCCTACAATGAGCAGTTCTTC,CASSPPGRAYNEQFF
TRBJ2-7,13,-,TRBV21-1,-,TGTGCCAGCAGCAACGGGCGTTCCTACGAGCAGTACTTC,CASSNGRSYEQYF
TRBJ1-5,14,few,TRBV5-1,-,TGCGCCAGCAGCCCTCGTCAAGGGCAGGGGCCCCAGCATTTT,CASSPRQGQGPQHF
TRBJ2-3,14,-,TRBV12-3/TRBV12-4,-,TGTGCCAGCAGCTATAGGGCCCACACAGATACGCAGTATTTT,CASSYRAHTDTQYF
TRBJ2-7,14,few,TRBV5-1,-,TGCGCCACTAGATTCGGGACTCACTCCTACGAGCAGTACTTC,CATRFGTHSYEQYF
TRBJ1-1,13,-,TRBV24-1,-,TGTGCCACCAGTGACCCCGACAGAGCTGAAGCTTTCTTT,CATSDPDRAEAFF
TRBJ1-1,15,-,TRBV19,TRBD1,TGTGCCAGTAGTTTCGCCGGGACAGAGAACACTGAAGCTTTCTTT,CASSFAGTENTEAFF
TRBJ1-4,14,few,TRBV6-1,-,TGTGCCAGCAGTGGAGGACAGTTCCGTGAAAAACTGTTTTTT,CASSGGQFREKLFF
TRBJ1-5,13,few,TRBV29-1,-,TGCAGCGCCAAGGGGGACATAGATCAGCCCCAGCATTTT,CSAKGDIDQPQHF
TRBJ2-1,13,few,TRBV15,TRBD2,TGTGCCACCAGCAGAGAGAGGGGAGGGGAGCAGTTCTTC,CATSRERGGEQFF
TRBJ2-7,16,-,TRBV5-6,TRBD1,TGTGCCAGCAGCTTTCGAGGACAGGGGGCTGGTTACGAGCAGTACTTC,CASSFRGQGAGYEQYF
TRBJ2-2,15,-,TRBV2,-,TGTGCCACCCGGGTCGGGGGTTTGGACACCGGGGAGCTGTTTTTT,CATRVGGLDTGELFF